This T cell receptor (beta chain) is from a study of high-grade serous ovarian cancer treatment subgroups (dated by TCRdb to the early 2020s). Turning to the overall study: On average, each sample produced around 13,000 sequencing reads and over 6,000 unique TCR beta rearrangements. TCR beta repertoires were profiled in patients with high-grade serous ovarian cancer who were grouped, under a laparoscopic triage algorithm, by complete gross resection or by neoadjuvant chemotherapy response. The approximately 30-patient cohort included ten or so patients with no residual disease after primary surgery (R0), ten or so excellent NACT responders, and ten or so poor NACT responders. One primary tumor sample and two metastatic tumor samples were collected from each patient, for a total of 90 or so samples. Beyond this particular receptor, the publication reports: Tumors from the same patient had repertoire similarity ranging from roughly 0.095 to 0.8, while tumors from different patients showed almost no similarity. TCR clonal relatedness showed a positive correlation with neoantigen level and a trend toward positive correlation with copy number variation and mutation load from whole-genome sequencing. TCR repertoire analyses focused on CDR3; CDR1 and CDR2 were not analyzed. Spatial information was not captured by bulk tumor TCR sequencing, so insight into HGSC tumor complexity and diversity was limited.

The tumor samples were collected prior to definitive surgery or chemotherapy. Genomic DNA was extracted by the MD Anderson Biospecimen Extraction Resource, and TCR sequencing was done by the MD Anderson Cancer Genomics Laboratory. About this clone: The specificity of this receptor is unknown. No qualities accompany the bases; no much larger clone lies one base away.

The 80 to 90 tumor samples were subjected to high-throughput TCR profiling using ImmunoSEQ. Per the original workflow: The repertoire diversity metrics included richness (unique productive sequences), clonality, evenness and relatedness, and the Bhattacharyya coefficient was used to measure similarity between samples. Conclusions stayed consistent in a sensitivity analysis that left out TCRs with fewer than two reads. The table was pulled from immuneACCESS by TCRdb, which kept in-frame rearrangements only. Such tables lose some clones; where checked, under half of the loss comes from unresolved V genes, and the rest has no known cause. V and J calls and clone size are copied from that table; D and trimming were computed from the DNA. The sample yields 6,000 to 8,000 clones; over 70% were counted once. The ten largest clonotypes hold around a tenth of the sample. V is shortened by 3 bases, J by 4 bases, and the region joining them spans 18 bases. The CDR3 starts with the cysteine, ends with the phenylalanine, and has 16 residues. Only the CDR3 region is kept as DNA, spanning 48 bases read in frame from base 1. Via the germline V gene (reference sequence), CDR1 is MNHEY and CDR2 SMNVEV.

This receptor was obtained from a human donor with high-grade serous ovarian cancer. The specimen sequenced was tumor tissue. The chain is made from TRBV27 and TRBJ1-2; a weak D assignment points to TRBD1 (6 bases agree). The bases read TGTGCCAGCAGTTTCTATGGGGGCGGAGGAGGCTATGGCTACACCTTC. It is translated as CASSFYGGGGGYGYTF.